This TCR beta chain was sequenced for a study of naive and memory T cell subsets. General observations from the study: Potentially, T cell activation and differentiation skew this RNA-based measurement.

This clonotype was seen a few times. Antigen specificity is unknown. The library had UMIs added by 3' ligation of an oligonucleotide to TCR cDNA. V gave up 4 bases and J gave up 4 bases; unmatched junction bases: 11. CDR1 and CDR2 from the germline V gene are LGHNA and YNFKEQ. The CDR3 has 18 amino acids. Ligated cDNA underwent four rounds of PCR with nested alpha and beta constant region primers and SP2. For blood and skin samples, reverse transcription used TCR alpha and beta constant primers. Via MiXCR, TCRdb re-called the 5' RACE reads, giving one row per CDR3 protein. The sample consists of 50,000 to 60,000 distinct CDR3 sequences, less than 10% of them appearing once.

This chain joins TRBV4-2 and TRBJ2-1, with 12 bases lining up with TRBD2. This sequence originates from a female donor in good health. The CDR3 DNA reads TGTGCCAGCAGCCGGTCCGGGCAGACTAGCGGGGGATACAATGAGCAGTTCTTC. As protein: CASSRSGQTSGGYNEQFF.